This TCR beta chain was documented in a study of OX40 agonist ivuxolimab in advanced cancers. The germline gives CDR1 MNHNY, CDR2 SVGAGI (reference sequence). Trimming cost V 0 bases and J 6 bases, with 15 bases left between them. CDR3 size: 16 residues. Profiled with immunoSEQ multiplex PCR; TCRdb holds only in-frame clones, not every one. This table has around 80,000 clones, approximately 89% appearing once. Sequenced here: CD4+ or CD8+ T cells sorted from blood, sampled in a trial of the OX40 agonist ivuxolimab. The TCR comes from an adult with an advanced solid tumor such as melanoma, head and neck, liver or kidney cancer. The V gene is TRBV6-6, the J gene TRBJ1-5; TRBD1 might be the D (6 bases). The CDR3 coding sequence is TGTGCCAGCAGTTACTCGACCCAGGGGACCATTCAGCCCCAGCATTTT. Protein sequence: CASSYSTQGTIQPQHF.